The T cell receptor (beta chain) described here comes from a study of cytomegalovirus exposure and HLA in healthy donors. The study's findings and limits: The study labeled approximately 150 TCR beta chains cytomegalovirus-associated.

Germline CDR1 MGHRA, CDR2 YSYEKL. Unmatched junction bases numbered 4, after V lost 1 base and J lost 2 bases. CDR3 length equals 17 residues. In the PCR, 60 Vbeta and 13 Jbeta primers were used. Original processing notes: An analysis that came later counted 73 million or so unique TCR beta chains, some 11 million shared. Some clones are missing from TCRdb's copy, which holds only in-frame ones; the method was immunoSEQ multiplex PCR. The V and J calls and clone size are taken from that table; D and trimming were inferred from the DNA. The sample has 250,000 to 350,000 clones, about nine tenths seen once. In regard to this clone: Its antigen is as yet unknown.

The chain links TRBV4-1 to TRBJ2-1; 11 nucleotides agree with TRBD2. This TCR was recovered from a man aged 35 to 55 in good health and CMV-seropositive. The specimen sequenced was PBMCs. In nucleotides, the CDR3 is TGCGCCAGCAGCCAAGGGCTAGCGGGGGGTACCTACAATGAGCAGTTCTTC. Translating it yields CASSQGLAGGTYNEQFF.